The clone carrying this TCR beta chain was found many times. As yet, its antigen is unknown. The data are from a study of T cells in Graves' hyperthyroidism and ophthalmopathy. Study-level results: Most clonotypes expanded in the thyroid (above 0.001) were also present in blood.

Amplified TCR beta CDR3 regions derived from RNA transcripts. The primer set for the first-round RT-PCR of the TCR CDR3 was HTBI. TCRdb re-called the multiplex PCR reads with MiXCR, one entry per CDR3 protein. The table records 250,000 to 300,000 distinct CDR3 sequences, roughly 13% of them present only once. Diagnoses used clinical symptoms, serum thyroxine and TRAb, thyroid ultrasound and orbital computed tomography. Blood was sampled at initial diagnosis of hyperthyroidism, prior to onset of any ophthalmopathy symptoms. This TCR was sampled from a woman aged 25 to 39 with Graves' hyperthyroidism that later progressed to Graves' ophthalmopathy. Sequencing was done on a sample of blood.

The CDR3, as DNA: TGTGCCAGCAGGGAAGCCGGGGCTCACCAAGAGACCCAGTACTTC. Amino acid sequence: CASREAGAHQETQYF. This chain connects TRBV6-2 or TRBV6-3 to TRBJ2-5; D is tentatively TRBD1 or TRBD2 (5 bases each). Per the germline V gene, CDR1 is MNHEY and CDR2 is SVGEGT. V was shortened by 6 bases and J by 0 bases, with 14 bases between the two germline ends. CDR3 length: 15 residues.